This TCR beta chain was obtained from a study of blood T cell repertoires in COVID-19. Study information: From T cells, B-cell-depleted T cells, or PBMCs came the material, which was cDNA or gDNA.

In the original analysis: Amplification from reference gene primers served as the basis for estimated nucleated cell counts. Assay: immunoSEQ multiplex PCR; the TCRdb copy retains only in-frame clones and omits some. V and J calls and clone size are given by that table; D and trimming were obtained from the DNA. The table records about 180,000 clones, around 86% of them present only once. Germline CDR1 SGHRS, CDR2 YFSETQ. The CDR3 totals 11 residues. Trimming took 4 bases from V and 3 from J, leaving 4 bases between them. The TCR originated in a woman in her twenties or thirties who had recovered from COVID-19. Sequencing input: PBMCs or T cells enriched from blood (not recorded which). The rearrangement joins TRBV5-1 to TRBJ2-5; D unclear. CDR3 residues: CASSVEETQYF. CDR3 DNA sequence: TGCGCCAGCAGCGTAGAAGAGACCCAGTACTTC. Based on the CDR3 plus reference TRBV5-1 and TRBJ2-5, the full variable domain is KAGVTQTPRYLIKTRGQQVTLSCSPISGHRSVSWYQQTPGQGLQFLFEYFSETQRNKGNFPGRFSGRQFSNSRSEMNVSTLELGDSALYLCASSVEETQYFGPGTRLLVL.